The 32 T cell receptor beta chains in this list originate from one sample, sequenced in a study of T cells in localized non-small cell lung cancer. TCRdb's copy holds only in-frame clones and misses some; the assay was immunoSEQ multiplex PCR. The sample carries about 33,000 clones, 85% to 90% recorded once. Here the sequenced sample was peripheral blood, taken before any cancer treatment. The receptors here all came from a man between 40 and 75 years old with stage I lung adenocarcinoma.

This chain connects TRBV6-5 to TRBJ1-5; D is perhaps TRBD1 (5 bases). This CDR3 has 15 amino acids. The V and J ends lost 5 bases and 5 bases respectively, with 16 bases between them. The germline CDR1 and CDR2 sequences are MNHEY and SVGAGI. The CDR3 DNA follows: TGTGCCAGCAGTCTCCGGGACGGAGGAGATCAGCCCCAGCATTTT. Translated, it gives CASSLRDGGDQPQHF.

This clone was seen just once. The chain has TRBV29-1 and TRBJ2-2, with D unresolved. Per germline, CDR1 SQVTM and CDR2 ANQGSEA. Trimming removed 5 bases from V and 5 bases from J, with 12 bases in between. The CDR3 is 13 amino acids. The chain's CDR3 is CSVPGLGTGELFF. The CDR3 region has the DNA TGCAGCGTTCCCGGGCTGGGGACCGGGGAGCTGTTTTTT.

The chain's CDR3 is CASSYLTGTNTGELFF. CDR3 DNA sequence: TGTGCCAGCAGTTATCTGACAGGGACGAACACCGGGGAGCTGTTTTTT. The rearrangement uses TRBV11-2 and TRBJ2-2; 7 bases fit TRBD1. The CDR3 totals 16 residues. Looked up from germline, CDR1 is SGHAT and CDR2 is FQNNGV. V lost 6 bases, J lost 0 bases, and 7 bases stayed unmatched.

This rearrangement joins TRBV5-6 to TRBJ1-5; D is unclear. The CDR3 is 15 amino acids. V lost 2 bases, J lost 0 bases, and 9 bases lay in between. Germline V lookup: CDR1 SGHDT, CDR2 YYEEEE. CDR3 sequence reads: CASSLGMNSNQPQHF. The CDR3 DNA is TGTGCCAGCAGCTTAGGGATGAATAGCAATCAGCCCCAGCATTTT.

The chain employs TRBV5-1 and TRBJ2-1, with TRBD2 identical over 8 bases. CDR1 and CDR2 (germline): SGHRS, YFSETQ. The CDR3 consists of 14 residues. V lost 4 bases and J lost 4; bases outside the gene matches: 4. CDR3 coding DNA: TGCGCCAGCAGCCCCGGGGGGGGTTACAATGAGCAGTTCTTC. It encodes CASSPGGGYNEQFF. Filled out from reference TRBV5-1 and TRBJ2-1, the complete variable domain reads KAGVTQTPRYLIKTRGQQVTLSCSPISGHRSVSWYQQTPGQGLQFLFEYFSETQRNKGNFPGRFSGRQFSNSRSEMNVSTLELGDSALYLCASSPGGGYNEQFFGPGTRLTVL.

This rearrangement joins TRBV30 to TRBJ1-2, with 9 positions matching TRBD1. CDR3 length: 13 amino acids. Unmatched junction bases numbered 5, after V lost 3 bases and J lost 6 bases. Germline lookup yields CDR1 GTSNPN and CDR2 SVGIG (reference sequence). The CDR3 DNA sequence: TGTGCCTGGAGGGGGGACAGGGTGGATGGCTACACCTTC. Residues: CAWRGDRVDGYTF. Full variable domain (outside the CDR3, taken from reference TRBV30 and TRBJ1-2): SQTIHQWPATLVQPVGSPLSLECTVEGTSNPNLYWYRQAAGRGLQLLFYSVGIGQISSEVPQNLSASRPQDRQFILSSKKLLLSDSGFYLCAWRGDRVDGYTFGSGTRLTVV.

The V call is TRBV7-8, the J call TRBJ1-1; D is possibly TRBD1 (5 bases). The germline gives CDR1 SGHVS, CDR2 FQNEAQ. The CDR3 spans 12 residues. V shed 5 bases and J shed 5 bases, with 9 bases lying between them. CDR3 DNA sequence: TGTGCCAGCAGCCCGTCAGGGACTGAAGCTTTCTTT. Translation gives CASSPSGTEAFF. The full variable domain, its missing parts supplied by reference TRBV7-8 and TRBJ1-1, is GAGVSQSPRYKVAKRGQDVALRCDPISGHVSLFWYQQALGQGPEFLTYFQNEAQLDKSGLPSDRFFAERPEGSVSTLKIQRTQQEDSAVYLCASSPSGTEAFFGQGTRLTVV.

The V and J genes are TRBV5-1 and TRBJ1-1, with 12 positions matching TRBD1. The CDR3 is made up of 19 amino acids. J gave up 2 bases and V 4 bases, and 15 bases lay outside the gene matches. Germline assignment: CDR1 SGHRS and CDR2 YFSETQ. The chain's CDR3 is CASSLVPPGQGAVNTEAFF. For the CDR3, the DNA is TGCGCCAGCAGCCTTGTGCCCCCGGGACAGGGGGCGGTAAACACTGAAGCTTTCTTT.

This sequence joins TRBV18 and TRBJ1-2, with TRBD1 matching over 7 bases. This CDR3 is built from 15 residues. The V and J ends lost 2 bases and 4 bases, in that order; junction bases with no gene match: 7. Germline V gene lookup returns CDR1 KGHSH and CDR2 LQKENI. CDR3 in amino acids: CASSPGETGIYGYTF. The CDR3 DNA is TGTGCCAGCTCACCAGGGGAGACAGGGATCTATGGCTACACCTTC.

The CDR3: CAGLCGGGYTGELFF. The CDR3 bases are TGTGCCGGATTATGCGGGGGGGGATACACCGGGGAGCTGTTTTTT. The V gene is TRBV14, the J gene TRBJ2-2; 9 positions agree with TRBD2. V was clipped by 11 bases and J by 3 bases; unmatched bases: 10. The length of the CDR3 is 15 residues. Germline values: CDR1 SGHDN, CDR2 FVKESK. Full variable domain (remainder filled in from reference TRBV14 and TRBJ2-2): EAGVTQFPSHSVIEKGQTVTLRCDPISGHDNLYWYRRVMGKEIKFLLHFVKESKQDESGMPNNRFLAERTGGTYSTLKVQPAELEDSGVYFCAGLCGGGYTGELFFGEGSRLTVL.

As regards this clone: One end of the junction varies from germline; a read error may be responsible. V gene TRBV7-7 combines with J gene TRBJ1-4, with D hard to call. CDR3 size: 13 residues. Per germline, CDR1 SSHAT and CDR2 FNYEAQ (reference sequence). The CDR3 loop reads CASSLSLSEKLFF. The CDR3 nucleotides read TGTGCTAGCAGCTTATCCTTGAGTGAAAAACTGTTTTTT. The variable domain in full, completed from reference TRBV7-7 and TRBJ1-4, reads GAGVSQSPRYKVTKRGQDVTLRCDPISSHATLYWYQQALGQGPEFLTYFNYEAQPDKSGLPSDRFSAERPEGSISTLTIQRTEQRDSAMYRCASSLSLSEKLFFGSGTQLSVL.

The chain recombines TRBV29-1 with TRBJ1-2, with TRBD1 matching 7 bases. This CDR3 is 15 amino acids long. Germline CDR1 is SQVTM and CDR2 is ANQGSEA. Trimming at V came to 6 bases and at J to 4 bases, leaving 14 bases not matched to a gene. This CDR3 reads CSVFSTGQPIYGYTF. The DNA of the CDR3 is TGCAGCGTGTTTTCTACGGGACAGCCCATCTATGGCTACACCTTC.

In this sample, this clone turned up once. This chain joins TRBV19 and TRBJ1-3; D remains ambiguous. Germline CDR1 is LNHDA and CDR2 is SQIVND (reference sequence). V gave up 5 bases and J gave up 4 bases, with 12 bases separating them. The CDR3 runs 14 residues. The DNA of the CDR3 is TGTGCCAGTAGTCATCAGTCGTACGGAAACACCATATATTTT. Its protein is CASSHQSYGNTIYF.

The gene calls are TRBV6-4 and TRBJ2-3; possible D gene TRBD2, 7 bases. Germline V CDR1 and CDR2: MRHNA, SNTAGT. V dropped 0 bases and J dropped 8 bases, with 9 bases sitting between them. The CDR3 contains 13 residues. For the CDR3, the DNA is TGTGCCAGCAGTGACTCGAGGGGGGGTACGCAGTATTTT. Encoded protein: CASSDSRGGTQYF.

Of note for this clone: Different DNA sequences within this sample yield the same CDR3. The chain joins TRBV6-1 to TRBJ2-3; D is ambiguous. The CDR3 extends over 13 amino acids. Germline CDR1 and CDR2: MNHNS and SASEGT. V dropped 3 bases and J dropped 1 base, with 5 bases sitting between them. CDR3 DNA: TGTGCCAGCAGTGACGTGGGCACAGATACGCAGTATTTT. As protein: CASSDVGTDTQYF.

The chain is built from TRBV5-1 and TRBJ1-2, with D unresolved. V was shortened by 2 bases and J by 2 bases, with 13 bases between the two germline ends. CDR3 length: 15 amino acids. Germline values: CDR1 SGHRS, CDR2 YFSETQ. CDR3 sequence: CASSFRPDANYGYTF. In DNA, the CDR3 is TGCGCCAGCAGCTTTCGCCCGGACGCCAACTATGGCTACACCTTC. The entire variable domain, with the rest obtained from reference TRBV5-1 and TRBJ1-2, is as follows: KAGVTQTPRYLIKTRGQQVTLSCSPISGHRSVSWYQQTPGQGLQFLFEYFSETQRNKGNFPGRFSGRQFSNSRSEMNVSTLELGDSALYLCASSFRPDANYGYTFGSGTRLTVV.

This chain connects TRBV2 to TRBJ1-2, with 8 positions matching TRBD1. The CDR3 is 14 amino acids. Germline assignment: CDR1 SNHLY and CDR2 FYNNEI. V dropped 7 bases and J dropped 4; count of bases not matched to a gene: 8. The CDR3 nucleotides are TGTGCCAGCACTCTCTTGACAGGGGTCTATGGCTACACCTTC. Translated: CASTLLTGVYGYTF.

The sample holds one count of this clone. The rearrangement joins TRBV25-1 to TRBJ1-4, with D unclear. Trimming removed 5 bases from V and 8 bases from J, with 6 bases in between. Germline CDR1 is MGHDK and CDR2 is SYGVNS. CDR3 length equals 11 residues. For the CDR3, the DNA is TGTGCCAGCAGTTTTGGCGAAAAACTGTTTTTT. Translating it yields CASSFGEKLFF.

The chain uses TRBV29-1 and TRBJ2-4; 8 nucleotides align to TRBD1. J gave up 6 bases and V 7 bases, and 11 bases lay outside the gene matches. The CDR3 spans 14 residues. CDR1 is SQVTM, CDR2 ANQGSEA, per germline. The CDR3 DNA sequence: TGCAGCGCGTTGGACAGGGTCTCGGGAAACATTCAGTACTTC. Amino acids: CSALDRVSGNIQYF.

The chain has TRBV7-6 and TRBJ2-3; TRBD2 matches at 8 bases. The V gene's germline CDR1 is SGHVS and CDR2 FNYEAQ. The CDR3 has 15 amino acids. V was pared by 5 bases and J by 1 base, with 5 bases of the junction left unmatched. The CDR3 nucleotides are TGTGCCAGCAGCGAGGCGGGGGGACGCACAGATACGCAGTATTTT. It encodes CASSEAGGRTDTQYF. The full variable domain, with the rest looked up from reference TRBV7-6 and TRBJ2-3, is GAGVSQSPRYKVTKRGQDVALRCDPISGHVSLYWYRQALGQGPEFLTYFNYEAQQDKSGLPNDRFSAERPEGSISTLTIQRTEQRDSAMYRCASSEAGGRTDTQYFGPGTRLTVL.

The chain uses TRBV5-8 and TRBJ1-1; D might be TRBD1 (5 bases). Germline V gene data show CDR1 as SGHTS and CDR2 as YDEGEE. CDR3 length: 15 amino acids. V shed 2 bases and J shed 0 bases, with 11 bases lying between them. The DNA for the CDR3 is TGTGCCAGCAGCTTACGATTGGGGGTGAACACTGAAGCTTTCTTT. As protein: CASSLRLGVNTEAFF.

The V call is TRBV11-3, the J call TRBJ2-2; either TRBD1 or TRBD2 may supply D (5 bases each). Germline V gene lookup returns CDR1 SGHNT and CDR2 YENEEA. The V gene lost 2 bases and the J gene lost 4 bases, with 8 bases spanning the gap. The CDR3 extends over 14 amino acids. Here the CDR3 DNA reads TGTGCCAGCAGCTTACGAGGGGCCACCGGGGAGCTGTTTTTT. The encoded protein is CASSLRGATGELFF.

The rearrangement uses TRBV5-1 and TRBJ1-2; D gene unclear. Germline V lookup: CDR1 SGHRS, CDR2 YFSETQ. The V and J ends lost 0 bases and 4 bases respectively, with 10 bases between them. The CDR3 runs 14 residues. This CDR3 is CASSLGIALYGYTF. The CDR3 DNA reads TGCGCCAGCAGCTTGGGCATAGCCCTCTATGGCTACACCTTC.

This chain links TRBV4-1 with TRBJ1-1, with TRBD1 as a possible D gene (5 bases). The V gene lost 1 base and the J gene lost 0 bases, with 9 bases spanning the gap. CDR3 length: 15 residues. CDR1 MGHRA and CDR2 YSYEKL come from the germline V gene. DNA for the CDR3: TGCGCCAGCAGCCAAGTCGGGGGTATGAACACTGAAGCTTTCTTT. This encodes CASSQVGGMNTEAFF.

V usage is TRBV18 and J usage is TRBJ1-2; D remains ambiguous. The CDR3 runs 15 residues. Germline V gene data show CDR1 as KGHSH and CDR2 as LQKENI. V shed 2 bases and J shed 6 bases, with 16 bases lying between them. Written as DNA, the CDR3 is TGTGCCAGCTCACCATCCATCGGCGGTGGCGATGGCTACACCTTC. This sequence encodes CASSPSIGGGDGYTF.

The chain joins TRBV11-2 to TRBJ1-1; D not resolved. CDR1 SGHAT and CDR2 FQNNGV come from the germline V gene. V was cut by 1 base and J by 4 bases, with 13 bases left in between. This CDR3 has 15 amino acids. The CDR3 here is CASSLVSLSGTEAFF. The DNA of the CDR3 is TGTGCCAGCAGCTTAGTTTCCCTTTCTGGCACTGAAGCTTTCTTT.

The V and J genes are TRBV6-1 and TRBJ1-4; TRBD1 matches 7 bases. The junction had 12 bases not matched to a gene; V was cut back by 2 bases and J by 0 bases. Germline loops: CDR1 MNHNS, CDR2 SASEGT. The CDR3 loop spans 19 amino acids. The CDR3 nucleotides are TGTGCCAGCAGTGAAAGGGACAGTCGGTCCCCCTCAACTAATGAAAAACTGTTTTTT. Its translation is CASSERDSRSPSTNEKLFF.

This clone was found a few times. The chain uses TRBV30 and TRBJ1-4, with a tentative D call TRBD1 (5 bases). The germline V gene encodes CDR1 GTSNPN and CDR2 SVGIG (reference sequence). The CDR3 spans 15 residues. Trimming shortened V by 4 bases and J by 3 bases, and 15 bases separated the two germline ends. CDR3 sequence (DNA): TGTGCCTGGAACCCCCGTGGGGGTCCTAATGAAAAACTGTTTTTT. As protein: CAWNPRGGPNEKLFF.

The chain is built from TRBV4-1 and TRBJ1-1; TRBD1 agrees at 9 bases. The germline CDR1 and CDR2 sequences are MGHRA and YSYEKL. Losses at the gene ends were 4 bases for V and 3 bases for J; bases not matched to a gene: 3. There are 14 residues in the CDR3. The CDR3, as DNA: TGCGCCAGCAGCCGGGGACAGGGCGACACTGAAGCTTTCTTT. It encodes CASSRGQGDTEAFF.

The chain carries TRBV19 and TRBJ1-2; TRBD1 agrees at 8 bases. From germline, CDR1 is LNHDA and CDR2 SQIVND (reference sequence). V lost 7 bases to trimming and J lost 5 bases; unmatched junction nucleotides: 15. The CDR3 is 16 residues long. CDR3 residues: CASTLTSGQGIYGYTF. The CDR3 DNA sequence: TGTGCCAGTACCTTGACTTCCGGACAGGGCATATATGGCTACACCTTC.

V and J are TRBV5-6 and TRBJ1-6, with D unclear. Trimming took off 4 bases at V and 9 bases at J, with 8 bases between the two ends. The CDR3 covers 12 residues. Germline assignment: CDR1 SGHDT and CDR2 YYEEEE. Here the CDR3 DNA reads TGTGCCAGCAGCCGGCGGTCTTCACCCCTCCACTTT. This translates into CASSRRSSPLHF.

In this sample, this clone turned up a few times. The chain employs TRBV5-1 and TRBJ1-1; D might be TRBD1 (5 bases). The V and J ends lost 5 bases and 5 bases respectively, with 13 bases between them. Germline loops: CDR1 SGHRS, CDR2 YFSETQ. The CDR3 sequence is 13 residues long. This CDR3 is CASRLGGQTEAFF. CDR3 DNA sequence: TGCGCCAGCAGACTTGGGGGTCAAACTGAAGCTTTCTTT.